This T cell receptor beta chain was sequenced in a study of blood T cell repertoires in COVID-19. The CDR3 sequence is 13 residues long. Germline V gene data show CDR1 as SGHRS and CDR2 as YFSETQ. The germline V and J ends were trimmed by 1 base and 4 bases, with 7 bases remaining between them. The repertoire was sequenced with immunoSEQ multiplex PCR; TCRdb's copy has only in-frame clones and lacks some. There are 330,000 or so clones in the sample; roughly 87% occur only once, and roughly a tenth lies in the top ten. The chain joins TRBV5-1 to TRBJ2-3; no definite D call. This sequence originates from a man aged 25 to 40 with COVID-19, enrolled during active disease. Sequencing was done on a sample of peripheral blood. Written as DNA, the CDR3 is TGCGCCAGCAGCTTGCTGACTTCAGATACGCAGTATTTT. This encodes CASSLLTSDTQYF.